This T cell receptor beta chain is from a study of CD8+ T cells in alopecia areata. Findings and caveats of the study: Clarity of TCR sharing across patients fell short of that in mice, possibly HLA-related.

Treatment defined: oral pan-JAK inhibitor, 5-10 mg twice daily. On this clone: Its antigen is unknown.

Germline CDR1 reads SGHRS; CDR2 reads YFSETQ. The trim removed 4 bases at V and 3 bases at J, leaving 7 bases unmatched. The CDR3 loop spans 15 amino acids. Sequencing used cDNA as its template, made by extracting RNA and reverse transcribing it. Method: immunoSEQ multiplex PCR; TCRdb's copy keeps in-frame clones and lacks some. Here the sample spans 190,000 or so clones, 55% to 70% being singletons. The chain carries TRBV5-1 and TRBJ2-5; 9 positions match TRBD2. This TCR came from a human donor with alopecia areata. The sequencing here drew on CD4+ T cells sorted from blood, taken at week 24, from a patient treated with tofacitinib. The DNA for the CDR3 is TGCGCCAGCAGCCCCGCGGTAGCGGGAGAAGAGACCCAGTACTTC. Translation gives CASSPAVAGEETQYF.